The clone carrying this TCR beta chain was recorded many times. This entry is derived from a study of radiotherapy plus CTLA-4 blockade in lung cancer. Data came from immunoSEQ multiplex PCR; TCRdb stores just in-frame clones and leaves some out. The repertoire holds tens of thousands of clones, with about two thirds as singletons. Ipilimumab CTLA-4 blockade and focal radiation were given to patients with chemo-refractory metastatic non-small-cell lung cancer. V lost 1 base and J 1 base, leaving 4 bases between the germline ends. The CDR3 consists of 13 residues. The germline gives CDR1 MNHEY, CDR2 SMNVEV (reference sequence).

This TCR was sampled from a human donor with non-small cell lung cancer that progressed on radiotherapy plus ipilimumab. The sample here was peripheral blood, taken from a patient treated with radiotherapy plus ipilimumab. The rearrangement links TRBV27 to TRBJ2-5; D gene ambiguous. The CDR3 DNA follows: TGTGCCAGCAGTTTATTACCCCAAGAGACCCAGTACTTC. This encodes CASSLLPQETQYF.